The 27 T cell receptor beta chains listed next were all sequenced from one sample in a study of blood T cell repertoires in COVID-19. Profiling relied on immunoSEQ multiplex PCR, and the TCRdb table lists in-frame clones only, not all of them. Of 70,000 to 85,000 clones listed, around 83% are singletons. Material: peripheral blood. The receptors shown here come from a woman older than 75 in a cohort sampled during active or convalescent COVID-19.

This clone was counted only a few times. CDR3 in DNA: TGTGCCAGCAGCGAAAACATCCGGGAGGCCGCCTACGAGCAGTACTTC. It specifies CASSENIREAAYEQYF. The rearrangement joins TRBV21-1 to TRBJ2-7; whether TRBD2, the table's D call, matches the DNA was not checked. TRBV21-1 corresponds to a pseudogene. The CDR3 is 16 amino acids.

The V call is TRBV6-2 or TRBV6-3, the J call TRBJ1-2; 9 bases agree with TRBD1. CDR3 length equals 13 residues. The J segment lost 7 bases and the V segment lost 4 bases, leaving 4 bases of the junction unmatched. Germline-derived CDR1 and CDR2 are MNHEY and SVGEGT. CDR3 in DNA: TGTGCCAGCAGTTGGACAGGGGAAAGTGGCTACACCTTC. Translating gives CASSWTGESGYTF.

This chain uses TRBV14 with TRBJ1-5, with a weak D call TRBD1 (5 bases). The CDR3 runs to 18 residues. V was shortened by 1 base and J by 0 bases, with 16 bases between the two germline ends. Per the germline V gene, CDR1 is SGHDN and CDR2 is FVKESK. CDR3 amino acids: CASSQVCHRPLSNQPQHF. CDR3 nucleotides: TGTGCCAGCAGCCAAGTGTGTCACAGGCCCCTTAGCAATCAGCCCCAGCATTTT.

This clone occurred once. The chain couples TRBV2 to TRBJ2-7; 9 positions agree with TRBD2. Germline trimming cut 1 base from V and 4 bases from J; bases unmatched to any gene: 5. Germline V gene lookup returns CDR1 SNHLY and CDR2 FYNNEI. CDR3 length equals 15 residues. DNA of the CDR3: TGTGCCAGCAGTGAAGGGTCTAGCGGGGATTACGAGCAGTACGTC. Translating gives CASSEGSSGDYEQYV.

The chain is built from TRBV24-1 and TRBJ2-7; 7 positions agree with TRBD1. The V gene end was trimmed by 4 bases and the J gene end by 5 bases; junction bases not matched to a gene: 13. Per germline, CDR1 KGHDR and CDR2 SFDVKD. The CDR3 runs to 16 residues. In DNA form, the CDR3 reads TGTGCCACCAGTGACCCACAGGGGAGCAAGTCGAACGAGCAGTACTTC. Translating it yields CATSDPQGSKSNEQYF.

J is TRBJ1-1 and V is TRBV5-1, with TRBD1 as a possible D gene (5 bases). The V gene lost 5 bases and the J gene lost 1 base, with 6 bases spanning the gap. There are 12 residues in the CDR3. Germline V gene lookup returns CDR1 SGHRS and CDR2 YFSETQ. CDR3 sequence reads: CASSTGNTEAFF. In DNA form, the CDR3 reads TGCGCCAGCAGTACAGGGAACACTGAAGCTTTCTTT.

In its sample, this clone was seen once. The chain uses TRBV7-8 and TRBJ2-2, with no clear D. Germline assignment: CDR1 SGHVS and CDR2 FQNEAQ. This CDR3 is 15 amino acids long. Trimming shortened V by 0 bases and J by 6 bases, and 11 bases separated the two germline ends. CDR3 DNA sequence: TGTGCCAGCAGCTTAGCGAGCCTGTTGTCCGGGGAGCTGTTTTTT. It yields the protein CASSLASLLSGELFF.

The J gene is TRBJ1-3, the V gene TRBV7-9, with TRBD1 matching 7 bases. After removal of 7 bases from V and 5 bases from J, the junction contained 17 bases not matched to a gene. The CDR3 has 17 residues. Germline V gives CDR1 SEHNR, CDR2 FQNEAQ (reference sequence). The CDR3 nucleotides read TGTGCCAGCACCCCAGGGGGAGTTACAACCCGGCGAAACACCATATATTTT. Its translation: CASTPGGVTTRRNTIYF.

This chain links TRBV19 with TRBJ2-2; 9 bases agree with TRBD1. Germline V gene sequence: CDR1 LNHDA, CDR2 SQIVND (reference sequence). This CDR3 contains 15 residues. Trimming at V came to 4 bases and at J to 4 bases, leaving 4 bases not matched to a gene. The DNA for the CDR3 is TGTGCCAGTAGTACCTACAGGGGGCCCACCGGGGAGCTGTTTTTT. Translating it yields CASSTYRGPTGELFF.

The V gene is TRBV18, the J gene TRBJ2-7; 13 positions match TRBD2. CDR3 length: 15 amino acids. Germline CDR1 KGHSH, CDR2 LQKENI. Trimming removed 5 bases from V and 2 bases from J; junction bases left unmatched: 3. This CDR3 is CASSSGLAGAYEQYF. CDR3 nucleotide sequence: TGTGCCAGCTCATCCGGACTAGCGGGAGCCTACGAGCAGTACTTC.

The sample holds one count of this clone. V is TRBV6-6 and J is TRBJ1-2, with D hard to call. The germline V and J ends were trimmed by 5 bases and 1 base, with 20 bases remaining between them. Germline V gives CDR1 MNHNY, CDR2 SVGAGI (reference sequence). CDR3 length equals 17 residues. For the CDR3, the DNA is TGTGCCAGCAGTCGGCGGACGGCGAGCGGGCTTAACTATGGCTACACCTTC. Translating gives CASSRRTASGLNYGYTF.

The chain carries TRBV5-4 and TRBJ2-3; 9 positions agree with TRBD2. The V and J ends lost 0 bases and 3 bases, in that order; junction bases with no gene match: 2. This CDR3 comprises 15 residues. Per germline, CDR1 SGHNT and CDR2 YYREEE (reference sequence). CDR3 bases: TGTGCCAGCAGCTTGGGACTAGCGGAGACAGATACGCAGTATTTT. It specifies CASSLGLAETDTQYF.

The gene calls are TRBV18 and TRBJ1-1; D is perhaps TRBD1 (6 bases). V lost 5 bases to trimming and J lost 5 bases, with 12 bases between them. The germline V gene encodes CDR1 KGHSH and CDR2 LQKENI. The CDR3 has 13 residues. The CDR3 spells CASSGQRETEAFF. DNA of the CDR3: TGTGCCAGCTCAGGACAGCGGGAAACTGAAGCTTTCTTT.

This chain links TRBV18 with TRBJ2-7, with 9 bases lining up with TRBD1. This CDR3 spans 14 amino acids. Germline CDR1 is KGHSH and CDR2 is LQKENI. Trimming removed 2 bases from V and 4 bases from J; junction bases left unmatched: 3. CDR3 region: CASSPGTGNYEQYF. CDR3 sequence (DNA): TGTGCCAGCTCACCAGGGACAGGGAATTACGAGCAGTACTTC. Together with reference TRBV18 and TRBJ2-7, the CDR3 gives the full variable domain: NAGVMQNPRHLVRRRGQEARLRCSPMKGHSHVYWYRQLPEEGLKFMVYLQKENIIDESGMPKERFSAEFPKEGPSILRIQQVVRGDSAAYFCASSPGTGNYEQYFGPGTRLTVT.

This chain joins TRBV28 and TRBJ1-2, with no clear D. This CDR3 is 13 amino acids long. V was cut by 3 bases and J by 8 bases, with 13 bases left in between. Looked up from germline, CDR1 is MDHEN and CDR2 is SYDVKM. CDR3 nucleotide sequence: TGTGCCAGCAGTTTCCCCCCGGGAATCGGCTACACCTTC. Its translation is CASSFPPGIGYTF.

The genes are TRBV7-8 and TRBJ2-3; the D gene is possibly TRBD2 (5 bases). The germline gives CDR1 SGHVS, CDR2 FQNEAQ. The CDR3 contains 15 residues. V gave up 2 bases and J gave up 2 bases, with 11 bases separating them. CDR3 protein: CASSLTGEPTDTQYF. The CDR3 DNA follows: TGTGCCAGCAGCTTAACCGGGGAACCCACAGATACGCAGTATTTT.

The J gene is TRBJ1-5, the V gene TRBV7-9, with D hard to call. From germline, CDR1 is SEHNR and CDR2 FQNEAQ (reference sequence). Trimming stripped 1 base from V and 9 bases from J, with 7 bases between. The CDR3 totals 12 residues. The CDR3 loop reads CASSLDSRPQHF. In DNA, the CDR3 is TGTGCCAGCAGCTTAGATAGCAGGCCCCAGCATTTT.

The V gene is TRBV6-5, the J gene TRBJ1-1, with no clear D. CDR3 length: 12 residues. The germline CDR1 and CDR2 sequences are MNHEY and SVGAGI. V was shortened by 5 bases and J by 7 bases, with 11 bases between the two germline ends. For the CDR3, the DNA is TGTGCCAGCAGTCGTTCTCTCCTTGAAGCTTTCTTT. It yields the protein CASSRSLLEAFF.

The J gene is TRBJ1-5, the V gene TRBV2; no clear D gene. The CDR3 totals 15 residues. The germline V gene has CDR1 SNHLY and CDR2 FYNNEI. The germline V and J ends were trimmed by 2 bases and 2 bases, with 10 bases remaining between them. The CDR3 DNA reads TGTGCCAGCAGTGAATTAGGAGGGCGCAATCAGCCCCAGCATTTT. This codes for CASSELGGRNQPQHF.

This chain joins TRBV28 and TRBJ1-2; D gene unclear. Trimming pared 2 bases from V and 1 base from J, leaving 5 bases between. Germline-derived CDR1 and CDR2 are MDHEN and SYDVKM. This CDR3 region has 13 residues. This CDR3 reads CASSLNSNYGYTF. As DNA, the CDR3 is TGTGCCAGCAGTTTAAACAGTAACTATGGCTACACCTTC.

The CDR3 loop reads CASTPYPTGSSGNTIYF. The CDR3 bases are TGCGCCAGCACGCCGTATCCGACAGGGTCGTCTGGAAACACCATATATTTT. The chain recombines TRBV5-1 with TRBJ1-3, with TRBD1 matching over 7 bases. CDR3 length: 17 residues. CDR1 and CDR2 from the germline V gene are SGHRS and YFSETQ. J was trimmed by 1 base and V by 6 bases; bases with no gene match: 13.

The chain is built from TRBV11-2 and TRBJ2-5; TRBD1 is a possible D gene (5 bases). Looked up from germline, CDR1 is SGHAT and CDR2 is FQNNGV. The CDR3 consists of 13 residues. The germline V and J ends were trimmed by 6 bases and 7 bases, with 15 bases remaining between them. The CDR3 DNA reads TGTGCCAGCAGTGAGCCACCAAGGGGGACCCAGTACTTC. This sequence encodes CASSEPPRGTQYF.

V gene TRBV5-6 combines with J gene TRBJ1-1, with 9 nucleotides matching TRBD1. Trimming at V came to 4 bases and at J to 1 base, leaving 8 bases not matched to a gene. This CDR3 is 16 amino acids long. CDR1 is SGHDT, CDR2 YYEEEE, per germline. This chain's CDR3 is CASSPDRGAKNTEAFF. CDR3 sequence (DNA): TGTGCCAGCAGCCCCGACAGGGGGGCGAAGAACACTGAAGCTTTCTTT.

J is TRBJ2-1 and V is TRBV28, with 9 bases fitting TRBD2. V lost 4 bases to trimming and J lost 10 bases; unmatched junction nucleotides: 5. Per germline, CDR1 MDHEN and CDR2 SYDVKM. The CDR3 consists of 13 residues. The CDR3 nucleotides are TGTGCCAGCAGTTCTTGGACTAGCGACGAGCAGTTCTTC. It yields the protein CASSSWTSDEQFF.

J is TRBJ2-3 and V is TRBV11-3; 10 positions match TRBD1. CDR3 length equals 15 residues. Germline values: CDR1 SGHNT, CDR2 YENEEA. Germline trimming cut 3 bases from V and 3 bases from J; bases unmatched to any gene: 3. CDR3 sequence: CASSLGQGRTDTQYF. The CDR3 DNA follows: TGTGCCAGCAGCTTGGGACAGGGGCGAACAGATACGCAGTATTTT.

This clone was picked up one time. The CDR3 here is CASPLSGTSGSEKYF. CDR3 nucleotides: TGTGCAAGTCCCCTATCCGGGACTAGCGGGTCTGAGAAGTACTTC. The J gene is TRBJ2-5, the V gene TRBV12-2; the table's D call, TRBD2, was not checked against the DNA. TRBV12-2 is recorded as a pseudogene. The CDR3 extends over 15 amino acids.

The V gene is TRBV5-4, the J gene TRBJ2-3; 11 bases align to TRBD2. V lost 4 bases, J lost 6 bases, and 7 bases stayed unmatched. Germline CDR1 and CDR2: SGHNT and YYREEE (reference sequence). The CDR3 is 15 amino acids. CDR3 in amino acids: CASSPTSGMSDTQYF. The CDR3 nucleotides are TGTGCCAGCAGCCCGACTAGCGGGATGAGTGATACGCAGTATTTT. Using reference TRBV5-4 and TRBJ2-3 for the parts outside the CDR3, the full variable domain is ETGVTQSPTHLIKTRGQQVTLRCSSQSGHNTVSWYQQALGQGPQFIFQYYREEENGRGNFPPRFSGLQFPNYSSELNVNALELDDSALYLCASSPTSGMSDTQYFGPGTRLTVL.